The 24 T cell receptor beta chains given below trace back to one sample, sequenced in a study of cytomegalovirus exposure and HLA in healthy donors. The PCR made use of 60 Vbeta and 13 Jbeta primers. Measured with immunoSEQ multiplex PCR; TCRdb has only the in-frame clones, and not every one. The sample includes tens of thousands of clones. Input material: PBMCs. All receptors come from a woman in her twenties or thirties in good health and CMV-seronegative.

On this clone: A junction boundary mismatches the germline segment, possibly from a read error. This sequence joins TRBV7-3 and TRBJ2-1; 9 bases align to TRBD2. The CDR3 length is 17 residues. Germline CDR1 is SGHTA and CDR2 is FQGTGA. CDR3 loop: CASRFSGGLHSHNEQFF. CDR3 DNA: TGTGCCAGCAGGTTCAGCGGGGGGCTCCACTCCCACAATGAGCAGTTCTTC.

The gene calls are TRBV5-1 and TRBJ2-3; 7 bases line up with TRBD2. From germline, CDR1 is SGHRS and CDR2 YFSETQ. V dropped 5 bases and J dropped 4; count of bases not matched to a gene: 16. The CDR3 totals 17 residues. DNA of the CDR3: TGCGCCAGCAGTCGCGTCGCGGGGGAGGTCAGTGCAGATACGCAGTATTTT. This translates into CASSRVAGEVSADTQYF. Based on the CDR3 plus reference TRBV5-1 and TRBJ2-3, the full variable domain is KAGVTQTPRYLIKTRGQQVTLSCSPISGHRSVSWYQQTPGQGLQFLFEYFSETQRNKGNFPGRFSGRQFSNSRSEMNVSTLELGDSALYLCASSRVAGEVSADTQYFGPGTRLTVL.

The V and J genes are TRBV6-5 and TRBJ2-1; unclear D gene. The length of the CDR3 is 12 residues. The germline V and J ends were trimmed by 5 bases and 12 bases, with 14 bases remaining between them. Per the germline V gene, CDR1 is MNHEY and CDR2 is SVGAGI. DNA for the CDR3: TGTGCCAGCAGTCCAGCAGGAACTGGGCAGTTCTTC. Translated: CASSPAGTGQFF.

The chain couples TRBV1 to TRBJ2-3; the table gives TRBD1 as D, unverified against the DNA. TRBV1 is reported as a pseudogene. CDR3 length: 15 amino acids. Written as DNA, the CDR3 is TGCACCAGCAGCCAAGATAGGGACAGTGGAAATACGCAGTATTTT. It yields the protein CTSSQDRDSGNTQYF.

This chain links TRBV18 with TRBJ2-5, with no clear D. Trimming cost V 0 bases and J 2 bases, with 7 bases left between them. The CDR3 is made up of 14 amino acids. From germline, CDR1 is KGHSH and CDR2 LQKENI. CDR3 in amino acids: CASSPPNLQETQYF. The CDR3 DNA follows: TGTGCCAGCTCACCACCCAACTTGCAAGAGACCCAGTACTTC.

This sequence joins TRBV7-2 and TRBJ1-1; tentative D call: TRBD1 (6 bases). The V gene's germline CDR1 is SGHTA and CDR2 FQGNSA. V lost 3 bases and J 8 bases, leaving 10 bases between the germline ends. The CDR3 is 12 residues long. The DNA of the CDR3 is TGTGCCAGCAGCTTCCAGGGGTTGGAAGCTTTCTTT. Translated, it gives CASSFQGLEAFF.

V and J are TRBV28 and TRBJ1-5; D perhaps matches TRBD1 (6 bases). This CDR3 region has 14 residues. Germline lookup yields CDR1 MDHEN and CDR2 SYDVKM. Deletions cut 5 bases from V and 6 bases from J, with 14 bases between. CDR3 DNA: TGTGCCAGCAGTCCGACAGGATACTTTCAGCCCCAGCATTTT. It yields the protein CASSPTGYFQPQHF.

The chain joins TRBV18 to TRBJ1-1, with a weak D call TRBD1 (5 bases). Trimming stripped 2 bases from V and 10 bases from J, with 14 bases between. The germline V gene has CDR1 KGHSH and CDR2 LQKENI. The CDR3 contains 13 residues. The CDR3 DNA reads TGTGCCAGCTCACCAAGGAGGGGATGGGCAGCTTTCTTT. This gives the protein CASSPRRGWAAFF. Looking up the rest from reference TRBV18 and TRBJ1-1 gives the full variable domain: NAGVMQNPRHLVRRRGQEARLRCSPMKGHSHVYWYRQLPEEGLKFMVYLQKENIIDESGMPKERFSAEFPKEGPSILRIQQVVRGDSAAYFCASSPRRGWAAFFGQGTRLTVV.

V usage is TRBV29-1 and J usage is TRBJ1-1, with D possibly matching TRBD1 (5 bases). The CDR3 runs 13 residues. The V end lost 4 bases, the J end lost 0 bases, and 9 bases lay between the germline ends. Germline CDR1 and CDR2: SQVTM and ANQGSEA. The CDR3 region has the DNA TGCAGCGTTGTGGGGCAGCTGAACACTGAAGCTTTCTTT. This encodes CSVVGQLNTEAFF.

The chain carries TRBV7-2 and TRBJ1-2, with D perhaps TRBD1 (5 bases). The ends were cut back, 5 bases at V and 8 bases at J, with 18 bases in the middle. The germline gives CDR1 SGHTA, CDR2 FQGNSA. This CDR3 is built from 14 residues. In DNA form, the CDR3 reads TGTGCCAGCAGCCCTACGGGAGGGAAGGGGGGCTACACCTTC. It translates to CASSPTGGKGGYTF.

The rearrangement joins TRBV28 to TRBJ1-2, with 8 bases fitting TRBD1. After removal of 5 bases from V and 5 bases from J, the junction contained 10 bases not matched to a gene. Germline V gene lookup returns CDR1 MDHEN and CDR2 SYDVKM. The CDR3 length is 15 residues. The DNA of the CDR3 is TGTGCCAGCAGTATACCCCAGGGGGCAGGATATGGCTACACCTTC. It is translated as CASSIPQGAGYGYTF.

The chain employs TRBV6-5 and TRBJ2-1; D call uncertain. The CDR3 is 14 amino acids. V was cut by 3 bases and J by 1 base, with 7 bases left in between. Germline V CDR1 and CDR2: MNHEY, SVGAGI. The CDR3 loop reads CASSYSDSYNEQFF. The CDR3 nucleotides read TGTGCCAGCAGTTATAGTGATTCCTACAATGAGCAGTTCTTC.

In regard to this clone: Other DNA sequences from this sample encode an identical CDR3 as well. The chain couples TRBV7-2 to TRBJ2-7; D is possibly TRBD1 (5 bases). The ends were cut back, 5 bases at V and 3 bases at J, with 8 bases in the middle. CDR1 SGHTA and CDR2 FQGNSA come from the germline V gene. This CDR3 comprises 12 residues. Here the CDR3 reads CASSLRGYEQYF. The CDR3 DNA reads TGTGCCAGCAGCCTTAGGGGCTACGAGCAGTACTTC.

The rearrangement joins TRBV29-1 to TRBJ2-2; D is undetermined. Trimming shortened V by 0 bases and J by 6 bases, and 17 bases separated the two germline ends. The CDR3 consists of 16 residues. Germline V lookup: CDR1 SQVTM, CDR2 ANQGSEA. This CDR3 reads CSVEDPSQNAAGELFF. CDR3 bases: TGCAGCGTTGAAGATCCGTCCCAGAATGCCGCCGGGGAGCTGTTTTTT.

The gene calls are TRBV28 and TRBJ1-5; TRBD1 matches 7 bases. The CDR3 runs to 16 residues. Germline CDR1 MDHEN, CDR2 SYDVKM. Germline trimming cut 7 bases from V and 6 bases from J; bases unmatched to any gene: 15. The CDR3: CASTPGVRGEGQPQHF. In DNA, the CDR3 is TGTGCCAGCACCCCTGGGGTCAGGGGGGAAGGTCAGCCCCAGCATTTT.

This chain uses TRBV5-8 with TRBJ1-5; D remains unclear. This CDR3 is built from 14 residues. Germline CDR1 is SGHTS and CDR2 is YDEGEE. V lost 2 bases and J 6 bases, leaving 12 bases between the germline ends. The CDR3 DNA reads TGTGCCAGCAGCTTCCGCAGCGGAGTTCAGCCCCAGCATTTT. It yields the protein CASSFRSGVQPQHF. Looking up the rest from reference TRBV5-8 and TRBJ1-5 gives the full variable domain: EAGVTQSPTHLIKTRGQQATLRCSPISGHTSVYWYQQALGLGLQFLLWYDEGEERNRGNFPPRFSGRQFPNYSSELNVNALELEDSALYLCASSFRSGVQPQHFGDGTRLSIL.

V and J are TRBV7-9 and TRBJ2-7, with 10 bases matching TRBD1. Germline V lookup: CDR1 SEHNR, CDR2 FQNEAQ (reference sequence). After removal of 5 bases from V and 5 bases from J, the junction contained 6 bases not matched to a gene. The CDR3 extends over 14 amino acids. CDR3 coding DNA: TGTGCCAGCAGCCCCCCCGGGACAGGGGACGAGCAGTACTTC. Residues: CASSPPGTGDEQYF. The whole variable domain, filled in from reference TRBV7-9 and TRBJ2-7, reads DTGVSQNPRHKITKRGQNVTFRCDPISEHNRLYWYRQTLGQGPEFLTYFQNEAQLEKSRLLSDRFSAERPKGSFSTLEIQRTEQGDSAMYLCASSPPGTGDEQYFGPGTRLTVT.

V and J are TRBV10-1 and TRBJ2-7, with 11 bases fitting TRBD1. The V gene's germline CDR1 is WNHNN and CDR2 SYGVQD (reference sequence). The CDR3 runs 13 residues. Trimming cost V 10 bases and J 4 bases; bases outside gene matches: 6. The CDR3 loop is CANPRDRGYEQYF. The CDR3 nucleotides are TGCGCCAACCCCCGGGACAGGGGGTACGAGCAGTACTTC.

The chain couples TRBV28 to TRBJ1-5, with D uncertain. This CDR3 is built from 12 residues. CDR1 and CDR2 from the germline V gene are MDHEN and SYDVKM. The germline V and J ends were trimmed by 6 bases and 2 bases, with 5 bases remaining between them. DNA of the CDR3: TGTGCCAGCAGGGCTGGCAATCAGCCCCAGCATTTT. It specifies CASRAGNQPQHF.

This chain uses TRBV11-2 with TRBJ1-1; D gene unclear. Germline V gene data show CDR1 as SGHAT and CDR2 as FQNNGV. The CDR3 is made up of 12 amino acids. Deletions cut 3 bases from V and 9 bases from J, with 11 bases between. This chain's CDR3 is CASSFSYAKAFF. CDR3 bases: TGTGCCAGCAGCTTTAGTTATGCTAAAGCTTTCTTT.

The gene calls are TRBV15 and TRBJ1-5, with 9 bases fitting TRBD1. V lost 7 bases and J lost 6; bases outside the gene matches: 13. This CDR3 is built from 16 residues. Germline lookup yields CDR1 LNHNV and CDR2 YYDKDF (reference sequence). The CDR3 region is CATTRDRVGVGQPQHF. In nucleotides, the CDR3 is TGTGCCACCACCAGGGACAGGGTGGGGGTCGGTCAGCCCCAGCATTTT.

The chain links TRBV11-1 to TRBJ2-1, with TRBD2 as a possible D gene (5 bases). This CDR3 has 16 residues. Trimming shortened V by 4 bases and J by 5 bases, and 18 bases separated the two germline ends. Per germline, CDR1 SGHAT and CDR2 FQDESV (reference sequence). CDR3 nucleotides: TGTGCCAGCAGCTCCCCCCGGGCCCAGCGGCACAATGAGCAGTTCTTC. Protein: CASSSPRAQRHNEQFF. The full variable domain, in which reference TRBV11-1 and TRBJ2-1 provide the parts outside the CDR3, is EAEVAQSPRYKITEKSQAVAFWCDPISGHATLYWYRQILGQGPELLVQFQDESVVDDSQLPKDRFSAERLKGVDSTLKIQPAELGDSAMYLCASSSPRAQRHNEQFFGPGTRLTVL.

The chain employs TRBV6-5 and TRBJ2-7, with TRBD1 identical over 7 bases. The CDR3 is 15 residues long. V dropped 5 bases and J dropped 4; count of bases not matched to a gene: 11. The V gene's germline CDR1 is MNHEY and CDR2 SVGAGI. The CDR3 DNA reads TGTGCCAGCAGTACAGGGGCTCACGCGCTATACGAGCAGTACTTC. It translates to CASSTGAHALYEQYF.

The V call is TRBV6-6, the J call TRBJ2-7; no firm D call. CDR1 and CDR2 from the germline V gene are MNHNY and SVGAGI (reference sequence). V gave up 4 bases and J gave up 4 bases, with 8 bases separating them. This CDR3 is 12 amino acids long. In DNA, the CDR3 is TGTGCCAGCAGTTCTACCCAATACGAGCAGTACTTC. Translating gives CASSSTQYEQYF.